This T cell receptor beta chain was sequenced in a study of cytomegalovirus exposure and HLA in healthy donors. Study as a whole: Most genotyped donors, 65% to 90% of about 400, had Caucasian-associated genetic ancestry.

CDR1 and CDR2 from the germline V gene are SGHTA and FQGNSA. V lost 4 bases to trimming and J lost 3 bases; unmatched junction nucleotides: 11. The CDR3 consists of 17 residues. To note about this clone: Its antigen is not known.

PCR primers comprised 60 Vbeta and 13 Jbeta primers. This table comes from immunoSEQ multiplex PCR, and its TCRdb copy is limited to in-frame clones, with some not included. Its listing shows 200,000 to 250,000 clones. The study's findings and limits: Analysis performed later found under 20,000 TCR beta sequences associated with HLA alleles at 0.05 false discovery rate. A link between a missense DCLRE1C variant and TCR beta V- and J-gene trimming emerged from a later analysis.

The specimen sequenced was PBMCs. The sequence derives from a woman aged 25 to 45 in good health and CMV-seropositive. The chain employs TRBV7-2 and TRBJ1-5; 8 bases are shared with TRBD1. CDR3 amino acids: CASSSPDRVGHNQPQHF. CDR3 sequence (DNA): TGTGCCAGCAGCTCGCCGGACAGGGTAGGGCACAATCAGCCCCAGCATTTT.